One sample yielded the 13 T cell receptor beta chains listed below, sequenced in a study of cytomegalovirus exposure and HLA in healthy donors. Primers: 60 Vbeta forward and 13 Jbeta reverse. Repertoires were generated with immunoSEQ multiplex PCR, while TCRdb's copy carries only in-frame clones and drops some. The sample lists hundreds of thousands of clones, around four fifths occurring once. Source material: PBMCs. The source is a woman between 40 and 50 years old in good health and CMV-seronegative.

This chain connects TRBV11-3 to TRBJ1-2; TRBD1 is a possible D gene (5 bases). The germline gives CDR1 SGHNT, CDR2 YENEEA. V shed 2 bases and J shed 2 bases, with 9 bases lying between them. This CDR3 has 14 amino acids. CDR3 protein: CASSLSPGNYGYTF. The CDR3 region has the DNA TGTGCCAGCAGCTTAAGCCCAGGGAACTATGGCTACACCTTC. Full variable domain (missing parts from reference TRBV11-3 and TRBJ1-2): EAGVVQSPRYKIIEKKQPVAFWCNPISGHNTLYWYLQNLGQGPELLIRYENEEAVDDSQLPKDRFSAERLKGVDSTLKIQPAELGDSAVYLCASSLSPGNYGYTFGSGTRLTVV.

The rearrangement joins TRBV11-3 to TRBJ2-5, with D possibly TRBD2 on 6 matching bases. V was shortened by 5 bases and J by 5 bases, with 18 bases between the two germline ends. CDR1 SGHNT and CDR2 YENEEA come from the germline V gene. CDR3 length: 15 residues. CDR3 in DNA: TGTGCCAGCAGCCTACCCGGAGGGTTGGGGGAGACCCAGTACTTC. Amino acids: CASSLPGGLGETQYF.

Concerning this clone: This CDR3 is also generated by other DNA sequences in the sample. This chain joins TRBV18 and TRBJ2-7, with 10 bases fitting TRBD2. Germline V gene lookup returns CDR1 KGHSH and CDR2 LQKENI. This CDR3 spans 14 amino acids. V shed 6 bases and J 3 bases; nucleotides not matched to a gene: 5. The CDR3 protein is CASSPSGGLYEQYF. The CDR3 region has the DNA TGTGCCAGCTCCCCTAGCGGGGGCCTCTACGAGCAGTACTTC.

This chain connects TRBV19 to TRBJ2-2; D uncertain. Germline loops: CDR1 LNHDA, CDR2 SQIVND (reference sequence). There are 13 residues in the CDR3. The germline V and J ends were trimmed by 5 bases and 3 bases, with 7 bases remaining between them. In DNA form, the CDR3 reads TGTGCCAGTAGTCCCCTAGACACCGGGGAGCTGTTTTTT. Amino acid sequence: CASSPLDTGELFF.

The chain recombines TRBV19 with TRBJ1-2, with a possible D match to TRBD1 (6 bases). Trimming removed 9 bases at V and 6 bases at J, with 14 bases between. The germline CDR1 and CDR2 sequences are LNHDA and SQIVND (reference sequence). This CDR3 has 12 amino acids. DNA for the CDR3: TGTGCCAGCCAACAGGGACACCATGGCTACACCTTC. It codes for CASQQGHHGYTF.

This chain connects TRBV7-8 to TRBJ2-1, with 10 bases lining up with TRBD2. The CDR3 is made up of 15 amino acids. Trimming removed 5 bases from V and 2 bases from J; junction bases left unmatched: 3. Germline-derived CDR1 and CDR2 are SGHVS and FQNEAQ. This CDR3 reads CASSHSGGTYNEQFF. CDR3 nucleotides: TGTGCCAGCAGCCATAGCGGGGGGACCTACAATGAGCAGTTCTTC.

J is TRBJ1-1 and V is TRBV27; D unresolved. This CDR3 is 13 amino acids long. Germline CDR1 and CDR2: MNHEY and SMNVEV (reference sequence). Trimming cost V 0 bases and J 4 bases, with 6 bases left between them. As DNA, the CDR3 is TGTGCCAGCAGTTTATCGGGCGTCACTGAAGCTTTCTTT. Translated, it gives CASSLSGVTEAFF.

The chain couples TRBV5-1 to TRBJ2-3, with D uncertain. CDR3 size: 11 residues. V was cut by 4 bases and J by 3 bases, with 3 bases left in between. CDR1 is SGHRS and CDR2 is YFSETQ in the germline V gene. The CDR3 sequence is CASSRTDTQYF. Written as DNA, the CDR3 is TGCGCCAGCAGCCGGACAGATACGCAGTATTTT.

About this clone itself: The junction departs from the called germline gene at one end, perhaps through a read error. The V and J genes are TRBV7-9 and TRBJ2-5, with D possibly TRBD1 on 6 matching bases. CDR3 length equals 16 residues. Germline CDR1 SEHNR, CDR2 FQNEAQ (reference sequence). Here the CDR3 DNA reads TGTTCCAGCAGCCCCCGCACAGGGATATCGGTGGAGACCCAGTACTTC. Protein product: CSSSPRTGISVETQYF. The full variable domain, its missing parts supplied by reference TRBV7-9 and TRBJ2-5, is DTGVSQNPRHKITKRGQNVTFRCDPISEHNRLYWYRQTLGQGPEFLTYFQNEAQLEKSRLLSDRFSAERPKGSFSTLEIQRTEQGDSAMYLCSSSPRTGISVETQYFGPGTRLLVL.

The chain links TRBV7-3 to TRBJ2-1; weak D call: TRBD2 (7 bases). Germline CDR1 reads SGHTA; CDR2 reads FQGTGA. Trimming shortened V by 5 bases and J by 7 bases, and 15 bases separated the two germline ends. This CDR3 contains 14 residues. For the CDR3, the DNA is TGTGCCAGCAGCCCCTTAGGGGGGGTGAATGAGCAGTTCTTC. Amino acids: CASSPLGGVNEQFF.

This chain connects TRBV5-1 to TRBJ2-3; 9 nucleotides line up with TRBD1. The germline V gene encodes CDR1 SGHRS and CDR2 YFSETQ. The CDR3 spans 16 residues. Losses at the gene ends were 5 bases for V and 1 base for J; bases not matched to a gene: 8. This CDR3 reads CASRFLDRGGTDTQYF. CDR3 nucleotides: TGCGCCAGCAGGTTCTTGGACAGGGGAGGCACAGATACGCAGTATTTT. Supplemented by reference TRBV5-1 and TRBJ2-3, the full variable domain reads KAGVTQTPRYLIKTRGQQVTLSCSPISGHRSVSWYQQTPGQGLQFLFEYFSETQRNKGNFPGRFSGRQFSNSRSEMNVSTLELGDSALYLCASRFLDRGGTDTQYFGPGTRLTVL.

The V call is TRBV9, the J call TRBJ2-1, with 10 bases fitting TRBD2. V lost 1 base to trimming and J lost 2 bases; unmatched junction nucleotides: 3. Germline V CDR1 and CDR2: SGDLS, YYNGEE. The length of the CDR3 is 16 residues. The CDR3 protein is CASSVWSGGAYNEQFF. DNA for the CDR3: TGTGCCAGCAGCGTATGGAGCGGGGGGGCCTACAATGAGCAGTTCTTC.

The chain has TRBV5-1 and TRBJ2-6, with 7 bases aligning to TRBD1. With 2 bases clipped from V and 0 bases from J, the junction kept 2 bases outside the gene matches. From germline, CDR1 is SGHRS and CDR2 YFSETQ. This CDR3 comprises 16 residues. The CDR3 coding sequence is TGCGCCAGCAGCTTCGGGGACAGCTCTGGGGCCAACGTCCTGACTTTC. Translation gives CASSFGDSSGANVLTF.